One sample yielded the 19 T cell receptor beta chains listed below, sequenced in a study of shared clonotypes between healthy human individuals. Sequencing was performed with immunoSEQ multiplex PCR; in TCRdb, only in-frame clones are kept and a portion is missing. The table records roughly 2,300,000 clones, 85% to 95% of them present only once. Sequences were obtained from naive CD4+ T cells from PBMCs. Subset reported: CD45RA+ positively selected. The receptor source for this set is a man aged 18 to 29 in good health. Some clones in this sample may be carry-over from other donors' samples.

The chain links TRBV5-1 to TRBJ2-7, with TRBD2 matching 12 bases. V lost 5 bases, J lost 2 bases, and 8 bases stayed unmatched. The CDR3 sequence is 16 residues long. CDR1 is SGHRS, CDR2 YFSETQ, per germline. CDR3: CASSPGLAGLAYEQYF. CDR3 bases: TGCGCCAGCAGTCCCGGACTAGCGGGACTTGCCTACGAGCAGTACTTC. The variable domain in full, with the rest retrieved from reference TRBV5-1 and TRBJ2-7, is KAGVTQTPRYLIKTRGQQVTLSCSPISGHRSVSWYQQTPGQGLQFLFEYFSETQRNKGNFPGRFSGRQFSNSRSEMNVSTLELGDSALYLCASSPGLAGLAYEQYFGPGTRLTVT.

The chain is built from TRBV5-6 and TRBJ2-2; 10 bases agree with TRBD2. Germline V CDR1 and CDR2: SGHDT, YYEEEE. V gave up 2 bases and J gave up 0 bases; unmatched junction bases: 4. The CDR3 totals 17 residues. CDR3 amino acids: CASSFRTSGTNTGELFF. CDR3 nucleotides: TGTGCCAGCAGCTTTCGAACTAGCGGGACGAACACCGGGGAGCTGTTTTTT.

The rearrangement joins TRBV12-1 to TRBJ2-7; the table calls TRBD2, which could not be checked here. TRBV12-1 constitutes a pseudogene. The CDR3 contains 14 residues. CDR3 nucleotides: TGTGCCAGCAGCTTTCTCGACCGGGGGTTCGAGCAGTACTTC. This gives the protein CASSFLDRGFEQYF.

J is TRBJ2-7 and V is TRBV27, with 10 positions matching TRBD2. Trimming removed 8 bases from V and 10 bases from J; junction bases left unmatched: 14. Germline V gene sequence: CDR1 MNHEY, CDR2 SMNVEV (reference sequence). The CDR3 is 14 amino acids. The CDR3 region is CASRWVGTSDKQYF. In nucleotides, the CDR3 is TGTGCCAGCCGATGGGTAGGGACTAGCGACAAACAGTACTTC.

The V and J genes are TRBV6-5 and TRBJ1-3, with unresolved D. Germline V lookup: CDR1 MNHEY, CDR2 SVGAGI. The CDR3 loop spans 16 amino acids. V was pared by 2 bases and J by 2 bases, with 13 bases between. CDR3 DNA sequence: TGTGCCAGCAGTTACGAGGGAGGCCTGGCTGGAAACACCATATATTTT. Translation: CASSYEGGLAGNTIYF.

This chain connects TRBV9 to TRBJ2-2, with TRBD2 matching over 11 bases. After removal of 3 bases from V and 0 bases from J, the junction contained 7 bases not matched to a gene. The CDR3 totals 18 residues. Germline lookup yields CDR1 SGDLS and CDR2 YYNGEE. The CDR3 protein is CASSAIGTSGANTGELFF. CDR3 sequence (DNA): TGTGCCAGCAGCGCCATCGGGACTAGCGGCGCGAACACCGGGGAGCTGTTTTTT. The full variable domain, its missing parts supplied by reference TRBV9 and TRBJ2-2, is DSGVTQTPKHLITATGQRVTLRCSPRSGDLSVYWYQQSLDQGLQFLIQYYNGEERAKGNILERFSAQQFPDLHSELNLSSLELGDSALYFCASSAIGTSGANTGELFFGEGSRLTVL.

The chain combines TRBV7-2 with TRBJ2-3; maybe TRBD2 (6 bases). V was cut by 0 bases and J by 5 bases, with 15 bases left in between. This CDR3 has 16 residues. The germline V gene has CDR1 SGHTA and CDR2 FQGNSA. CDR3 residues: CASSLAGSASVDTQYF. The CDR3 DNA is TGTGCCAGCAGCTTAGCCGGGAGCGCTAGTGTAGATACGCAGTATTTT.

The V gene is TRBV30, the J gene TRBJ1-2; D is uncertain. Trimming took 2 bases from V and 4 from J, leaving 11 bases between them. Germline CDR1 reads GTSNPN; CDR2 reads SVGIG (reference sequence). The CDR3 is 13 residues long. CDR3 nucleotide sequence: TGTGCCTGGAGTCCCCAACAGTCCTATGGCTACACCTTC. Translation gives CAWSPQQSYGYTF.

This rearrangement joins TRBV5-6 to TRBJ2-5; the match to TRBD2 covers 10 bases. This CDR3 region has 17 residues. Germline V CDR1 and CDR2: SGHDT, YYEEEE. Losses at the gene ends were 6 bases for V and 3 bases for J; bases not matched to a gene: 14. CDR3 loop: CASTLRWTSGTKETQYF. The CDR3 bases are TGTGCCAGCACCCTTAGGTGGACTAGCGGAACCAAAGAGACCCAGTACTTC.

This chain uses TRBV9 with TRBJ2-3; TRBD1 agrees at 7 bases. The CDR3 runs 15 residues. J was trimmed by 2 bases and V by 7 bases; bases with no gene match: 10. CDR1 is SGDLS and CDR2 is YYNGEE in the germline V gene. CDR3 region: CASESRDRVTDTQYF. CDR3 nucleotides: TGTGCCAGCGAGTCACGGGACAGAGTCACAGATACGCAGTATTTT.

The chain couples TRBV2 to TRBJ2-7; 10 bases fit TRBD2. The V gene end was trimmed by 11 bases and the J gene end by 5 bases; junction bases not matched to a gene: 9. The CDR3 length is 13 residues. Per germline, CDR1 SNHLY and CDR2 FYNNEI. The CDR3 sequence: CALRPSGRDEQYF. CDR3 nucleotides: TGTGCCTTGCGACCTAGCGGGAGAGACGAGCAGTACTTC.

Only a few counts were recorded for this clone. The gene calls are TRBV19 and TRBJ1-5, with a possible D match to TRBD1 (6 bases). V lost 1 base to trimming and J lost 15 bases, with 13 bases between them. Germline assignment: CDR1 LNHDA and CDR2 SQIVND (reference sequence). The CDR3 spans 12 residues. The CDR3 spells CASSIGNRARHF. The CDR3 DNA is TGTGCCAGTAGTATAGGGAACAGGGCGAGGCATTTT.

The chain uses TRBV27 and TRBJ2-3; D remains unclear. Per germline, CDR1 MNHEY and CDR2 SMNVEV (reference sequence). V dropped 9 bases and J dropped 1 base, with 14 bases sitting between them. The CDR3 contains 14 residues. The CDR3 protein is CASAIGWGTDTQYF. The CDR3 DNA is TGTGCCAGTGCTATCGGATGGGGCACAGATACGCAGTATTTT.

This chain connects TRBV29-1 to TRBJ1-2, with D perhaps matching TRBD1 (5 bases). Between the trimmed V and J ends, which lost 7 bases and 2 bases, there was a span of 11 bases. The CDR3 is 12 amino acids. In germline, CDR1 is SQVTM, CDR2 ANQGSEA. The CDR3 protein is CSAAPGNYGYTF. CDR3 nucleotide sequence: TGCAGCGCCGCCCCAGGGAACTATGGCTACACCTTC.

Only one count was recorded for this clone. J is TRBJ2-7 and V is TRBV7-3; 10 bases are a match to TRBD2. Trimming removed 5 bases from V and 0 bases from J; junction bases left unmatched: 13. Per germline, CDR1 SGHTA and CDR2 FQGTGA. This CDR3 contains 18 residues. The CDR3 coding sequence is TGTGCCAGCAGCGGGGGGACTAGCGCGAGTTTGAGCTCCTACGAGCAGTACTTC. Translated, it gives CASSGGTSASLSSYEQYF.

The CDR3 reads CASTSSGRAVDTQYF. The CDR3 DNA follows: TGTGCCAGCACGTCTAGCGGGAGGGCCGTAGATACGCAGTATTTT. The chain uses TRBV28 and TRBJ2-3; 12 bases align to TRBD2. The CDR3 has 15 amino acids. J gave up 5 bases and V 7 bases, and 7 bases lay outside the gene matches. Germline V lookup: CDR1 MDHEN, CDR2 SYDVKM.

This chain joins TRBV5-1 and TRBJ2-3; a possible D gene is TRBD1 (6 bases). Per germline, CDR1 SGHRS and CDR2 YFSETQ. The ends were cut back, 4 bases at V and 6 bases at J, with 15 bases in the middle. The CDR3 is made up of 14 amino acids. The CDR3 here is CASSRQVQQDTQYF. For the CDR3, the DNA is TGCGCCAGCAGCCGACAGGTGCAACAGGATACGCAGTATTTT.

The V gene is TRBV4-1, the J gene TRBJ2-1; TRBD1 aligns across 8 bases. The CDR3 spans 15 residues. The germline CDR1 and CDR2 sequences are MGHRA and YSYEKL. J gave up 6 bases and V 7 bases, and 11 bases lay outside the gene matches. CDR3 sequence (DNA): TGCGCCAGCAACGCTAGGACAGGGAGCTCCAATGAGCAGTTCTTC. Residues: CASNARTGSSNEQFF.

CDR3 protein: CAWSKRTGERYGYTF. Written as DNA, the CDR3 is TGTGCCTGGAGTAAGCGGACAGGGGAACGCTATGGCTACACCTTC. The chain is built from TRBV30 and TRBJ1-2, with 9 bases identical to TRBD1. Trimming cost V 2 bases and J 4 bases; bases outside gene matches: 8. The length of the CDR3 is 15 residues. Germline values: CDR1 GTSNPN, CDR2 SVGIG (reference sequence).